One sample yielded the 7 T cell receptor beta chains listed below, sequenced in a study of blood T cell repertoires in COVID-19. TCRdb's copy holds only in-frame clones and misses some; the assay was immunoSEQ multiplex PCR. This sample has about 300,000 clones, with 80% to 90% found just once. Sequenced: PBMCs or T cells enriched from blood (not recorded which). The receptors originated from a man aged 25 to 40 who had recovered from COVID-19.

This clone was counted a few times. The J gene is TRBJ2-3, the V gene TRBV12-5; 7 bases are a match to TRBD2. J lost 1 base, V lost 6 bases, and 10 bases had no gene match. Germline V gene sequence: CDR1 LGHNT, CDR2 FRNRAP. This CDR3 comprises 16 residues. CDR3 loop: CASGPRRGLRTDTQYF. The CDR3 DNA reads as TGTGCTAGTGGGCCCCGTCGGGGACTACGCACAGATACGCAGTATTTT.

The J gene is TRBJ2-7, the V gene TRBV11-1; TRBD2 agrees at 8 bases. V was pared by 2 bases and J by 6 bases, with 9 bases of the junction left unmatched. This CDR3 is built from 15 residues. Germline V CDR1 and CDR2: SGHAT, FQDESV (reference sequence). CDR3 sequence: CASSLLAGGSGEQYF. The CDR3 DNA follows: TGTGCCAGCAGCTTATTGGCGGGGGGCTCCGGCGAGCAGTACTTC.

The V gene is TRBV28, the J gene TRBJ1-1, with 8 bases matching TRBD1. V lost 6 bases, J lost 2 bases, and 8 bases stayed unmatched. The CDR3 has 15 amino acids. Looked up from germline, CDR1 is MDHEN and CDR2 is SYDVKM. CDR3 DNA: TGTGCCAGCAGCCTCGAGACAGGGGTAAACACTGAAGCTTTCTTT. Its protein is CASSLETGVNTEAFF.

The CDR3 DNA sequence: TGTGCCTGGAGTGTATATTATGGCTACACCTTC. Amino acid sequence: CAWSVYYGYTF. This sequence joins TRBV30 and TRBJ1-2; D remains unclear. Trimming left V 0 bases short and J 5 bases short, with 4 bases between. The CDR3 extends over 11 amino acids. Germline V lookup: CDR1 GTSNPN, CDR2 SVGIG (reference sequence). Full variable domain (rest looked up from reference TRBV30 and TRBJ1-2): SQTIHQWPATLVQPVGSPLSLECTVEGTSNPNLYWYRQAAGRGLQLLFYSVGIGQISSEVPQNLSASRPQDRQFILSSKKLLLSDSGFYLCAWSVYYGYTFGSGTRLTVV.

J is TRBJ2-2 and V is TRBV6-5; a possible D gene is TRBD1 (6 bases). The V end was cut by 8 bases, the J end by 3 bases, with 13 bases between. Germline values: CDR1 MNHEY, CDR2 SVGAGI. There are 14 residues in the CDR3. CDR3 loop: CASSGTLHTGELFF. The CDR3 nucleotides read TGTGCCAGCTCTGGGACACTCCACACCGGGGAGCTGTTTTTT.

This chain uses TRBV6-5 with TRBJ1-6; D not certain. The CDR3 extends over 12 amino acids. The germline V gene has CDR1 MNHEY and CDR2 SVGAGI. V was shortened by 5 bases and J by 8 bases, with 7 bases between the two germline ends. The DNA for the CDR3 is TGTGCCAGCAGTACCGGGGATTCACCCCTCCACTTT. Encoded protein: CASSTGDSPLHF.

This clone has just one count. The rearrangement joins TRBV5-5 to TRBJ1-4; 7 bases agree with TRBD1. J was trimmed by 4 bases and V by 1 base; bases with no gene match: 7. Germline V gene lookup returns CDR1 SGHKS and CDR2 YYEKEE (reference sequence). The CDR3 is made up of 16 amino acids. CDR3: CASSLRDRENNEKLFF. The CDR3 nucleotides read TGTGCCAGCAGCTTGCGTGACAGGGAGAATAATGAAAAACTGTTTTTT.